This TCR beta chain was sequenced during a study of T cell responses to AZD1222 COVID-19 vaccine. Regarding the study as a whole: Donors were mostly white British, more females; clonal diversity possibly underestimated.

Assay used: immunoSEQ multiplex PCR; TCRdb lists only in-frame clones, some missing. The repertoire has approximately 99,000 clones, about 86% of them found once; the top ten carry over 3%. Concerning this clone: Its antigen is undetermined.

Specimen: peripheral blood, collected on day 0 of AZD1222 vaccination. This receptor was obtained from an adult in good health.

The CDR3 is CASSSSGTGELFF. In DNA, the CDR3 is TGTGCCAGCAGCTCTTCCGGGACCGGGGAGCTGTTTTTT. The J gene is TRBJ2-2, the V gene TRBV7-7; D unresolved. Per the germline V gene, CDR1 is SSHAT and CDR2 is FNYEAQ (reference sequence). This CDR3 is built from 13 residues. The V gene lost 4 bases and the J gene lost 5 bases, with 8 bases spanning the gap.